The source of this T cell receptor (beta chain) is a study of beta chain features in type 1 diabetes (dated by TCRdb to 2017 to 2018). Notes on the research overall: No differences in mean age, gender distribution, total cell number or subset yield were found between patients and healthy donors. A total of 85 million to 110 million sorted cells were examined across all samples, and RNA yield correlated strongly with the number of cells per subset. In the study, TCRB repertoires of sorted circulating CD4+ T cell subsets from recently diagnosed type 1 diabetes patients were compared with those of matched healthy donors. Regulatory and stem cell-like memory subsets were isolated from only 8 patients and about 8 healthy donors, whereas naive and central memory subsets came from all 30 or so donors.

The entire isolated RNA was reverse transcribed using the High Capacity cDNA Reverse Transcription Kit, and thus expressed TCRB transcripts were sequenced. Deep immunoSEQ sequencing was performed on naive, central memory and regulatory T cell samples, with an average of around 3.5 million total reads per sample. Sorted cells were lysed in RLT buffer and RNA was extracted with DNase-treated RNeasy Micro or Mini kits, depending on cell number. Each cell subset was processed on its own to prevent cross-contamination, while patient and healthy donor samples were processed together. The immunoSEQ multiplex PCR was used to amplify TCRB sequences from cDNA, generating 87-bp fragments that spanned the CDR3 region. Amplicons were sequenced on the Illumina HiSeq platform. Turning to the authors' computational methods: Synthetic template baselines were used to correct PCR bias computationally, reads within Hamming distance 2 were collapsed, and singletons that could not be merged were discarded. Reads were aligned to IMGT to assign V, D and J genes, CDR3 length, and insertions or deletions at six rearrangement sites. Within each subset, clonotype counts were normalized to sorted cell number, after which true diversity and Gini coefficients were computed with the tcR R package. The overlap coefficient, calculated on TCRB nucleotide sequences, was used to quantify repertoire sharing. Out-of-frame TCRB sequences from naive cells were analyzed to stand in for the pre-selection repertoire. Here the immuneACCESS table is served through TCRdb, limited to in-frame sequences with V and J called. Missing clones are a known gap in these copies; in checked studies unresolved V genes cover under half, and the rest lacks a known reason. The DNA was the basis for D and trimming; V, J and clone size are from that table. The sample yields 200,000 to 300,000 clones; around 21% were counted once. 0.028% of the sample comes from the top ten.

From each donor, a single peripheral blood sample of approximately 120 mL on average was drawn into heparinised tubes. Using a panel that included CD45RO, CCR7, CD25, CD127, CD95 and CD27, naive, central memory, regulatory and stem cell-like memory CD4+ T cells were sorted on a BD FACSAria II. Every sorted population had a purity above 95%. PBMCs were isolated right away by Lymphoprep density gradient centrifugation and were stained directly, without culture. Samples were stained and sorted in pairs, with one healthy donor and one patient per experiment, so that batch effects were minimized. General conclusions and limits of the study: At VDJ recombination sites, type 1 diabetes patients had fewer insertions and more deleted nucleotides, which implies abnormalities in thymic rearrangement. Because small numbers of individuals were included in the HLA sub-analyses, any influence of HLA type on TCRB rearrangement was left unresolved. Type 1 diabetes patients showed a moderate but significant shortening of TCRB CDR3 length in all four CD4+ subsets. Naive, central memory and regulatory TCRB repertoires appeared to be more similar among patients than among healthy donors. PCR might favor shorter templates, but patient and control samples were amplified and corrected together, so any skew would affect both groups equally. Because cDNA was sequenced instead of genomic DNA, activated cells with high expression could be over-represented, although the groups did not differ in activation or CD3 levels.

The germline V gene provides CDR1 SNHLY and CDR2 FYNNEI. The CDR3 contains 11 residues, cysteine and phenylalanine counted. Just CDR3 DNA is preserved here, 33 bases in frame from base 1. Trimming takes 7 bases from V and 9 bases from J, and the germline ends sit 10 bases apart. This clone turned up a few times. No antigen is known for it. No base qualities exist here, and no much larger clone lies one base off it. Recombination linked TRBV2 to TRBJ2-1, and the D gene may be TRBD1, 6 bases matching. The sequenced sample consisted of naive CD4+ T cells from blood. The cell subset or site label here, explained by the study, means: true naive CD4+ T cells. The clonotype was recovered from a woman in her thirties or forties with type 1 diabetes. The sequence in DNA is TGTGCCAGCAACCGAGGGGGTGAGCAGTTCTTC. This encodes CASNRGGEQFF.